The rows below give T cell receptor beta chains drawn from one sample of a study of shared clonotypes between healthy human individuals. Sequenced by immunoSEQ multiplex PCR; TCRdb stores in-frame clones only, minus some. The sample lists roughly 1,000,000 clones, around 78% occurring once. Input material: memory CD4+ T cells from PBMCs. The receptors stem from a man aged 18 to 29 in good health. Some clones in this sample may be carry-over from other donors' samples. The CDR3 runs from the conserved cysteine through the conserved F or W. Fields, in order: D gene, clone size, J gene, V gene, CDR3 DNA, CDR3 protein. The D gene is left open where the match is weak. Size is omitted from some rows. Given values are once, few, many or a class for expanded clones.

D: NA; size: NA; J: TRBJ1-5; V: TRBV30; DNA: TGTGCCTGGAGTGTAGGCAGGGTTCTTCTTAGCAATCAGCCCCAGCATTTT; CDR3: CAWSVGRVLLSNQPQHF
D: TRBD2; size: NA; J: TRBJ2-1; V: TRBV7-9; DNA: TGTGCCAGCAGATCAAGGGCGACTAGCGGGAGCTATGAGCAGTTCTTC; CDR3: CASRSRATSGSYEQFF
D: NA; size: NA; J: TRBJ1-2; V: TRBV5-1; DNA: TGCGCCAGCAGCCCCGACACCGTATACGATGGCTACACCTTC; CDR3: CASSPDTVYDGYTF
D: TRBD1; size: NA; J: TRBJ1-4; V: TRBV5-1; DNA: TGCGCCAGCAGCCTACACCCCCAGGGGGAGAATGAAAAACTGTTTTTT; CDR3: CASSLHPQGENEKLFF
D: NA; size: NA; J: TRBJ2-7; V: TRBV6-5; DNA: TGTGCCAGCAGAACCGGACCTATGGGGAACGAGCAGTACTTC; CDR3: CASRTGPMGNEQYF
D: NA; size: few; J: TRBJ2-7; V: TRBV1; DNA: TGCACCAGCAGCCAAGAACGCGCGGAATCCTACGAGCAGTACTTC; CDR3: CTSSQERAESYEQYF
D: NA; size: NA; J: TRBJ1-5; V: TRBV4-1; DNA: TGCGCCACAATTCCTAGGACAGAGATTAGCAATCAGCCCCAGCATTTT; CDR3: CATIPRTEISNQPQHF
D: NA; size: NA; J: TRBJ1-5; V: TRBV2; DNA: TGTGCCAGCAGCTACGGGAACCAGCCCCAGCATTTT; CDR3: CASSYGNQPQHF
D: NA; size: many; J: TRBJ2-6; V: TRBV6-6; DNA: TGTGCCAGCAGTCAGGGCAGGAAGGGTGGGGCCAACGTCCTGACTTTC; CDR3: CASSQGRKGGANVLTF
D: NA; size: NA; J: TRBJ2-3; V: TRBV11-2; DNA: TGTGCCAGCAGTCTCCTTGGCGGTACGCAGTATTTT; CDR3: CASSLLGGTQYF
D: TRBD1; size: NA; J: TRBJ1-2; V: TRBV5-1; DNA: TGCGCCAGCAGCCTCAGACAGGGTGGACCCTATGGCTACACCTTC; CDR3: CASSLRQGGPYGYTF
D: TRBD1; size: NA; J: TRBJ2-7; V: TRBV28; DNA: TGTGCCAGCAGTGACTGGGACAGTACTAGTAAGTTGGAGCAGTACTTC; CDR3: CASSDWDSTSKLEQYF
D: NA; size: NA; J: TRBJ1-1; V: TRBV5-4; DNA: TGTGCCAGCAGCTTGGATGGTGGGGCGGTAGAAGCTTTCTTT; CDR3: CASSLDGGAVEAFF
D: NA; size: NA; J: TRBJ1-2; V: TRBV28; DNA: TGTGCCAGCAGTTTATCTAGTCTAGGTTCGAACTATGGCTACACCTTC; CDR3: CASSLSSLGSNYGYTF
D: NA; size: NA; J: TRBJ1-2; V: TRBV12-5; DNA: TGTGCTAGTGGTTTGGACTTTAACTATGGCTACACCTTC; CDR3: CASGLDFNYGYTF
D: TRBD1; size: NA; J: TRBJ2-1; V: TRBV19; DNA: TGTGCCAGTAGGACGCGGACAGGGATATGGAATGAGCAGTTCTTC; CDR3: CASRTRTGIWNEQFF
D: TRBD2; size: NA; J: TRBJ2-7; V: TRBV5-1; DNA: TGCGCCAGCATGGGCGGGAGGAGCTCCTACGAGCAGTACTTC; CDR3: CASMGGRSSYEQYF
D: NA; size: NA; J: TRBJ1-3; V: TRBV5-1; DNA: TGCGCCAGCAAGCTTGGATTGTCAAACTCTGGAAACACCATATATTTT; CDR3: CASKLGLSNSGNTIYF
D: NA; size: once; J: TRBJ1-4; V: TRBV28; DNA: TGTGCCAGCAGTTTGTCCGGGTCGGGAGCAACTAATGAAAAACTGTTTTTT; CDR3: CASSLSGSGATNEKLFF
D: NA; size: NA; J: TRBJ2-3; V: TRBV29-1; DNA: TGCAGCGTTGCACCTACAATCGGGCTAACAGATACGCAGTATTTT; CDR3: CSVAPTIGLTDTQYF
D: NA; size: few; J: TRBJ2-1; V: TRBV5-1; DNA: TGCGCCAGCAGCCCTGCGACGGGATCCTACAATGAGCAGTTCTTC; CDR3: CASSPATGSYNEQFF
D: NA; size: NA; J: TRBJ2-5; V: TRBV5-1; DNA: TGCGCCAGCAGCTGGACCCCCCAAGAGACCCAGTACTTC; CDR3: CASSWTPQETQYF
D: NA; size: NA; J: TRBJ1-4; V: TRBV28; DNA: TGTGCCAGCAGTTCTGGTAATGAAAAACTGTTTTTT; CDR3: CASSSGNEKLFF
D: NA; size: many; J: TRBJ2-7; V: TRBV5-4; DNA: TGTGCCAGCAGCAACTACTACGAGCAGTACTTC; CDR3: CASSNYYEQYF
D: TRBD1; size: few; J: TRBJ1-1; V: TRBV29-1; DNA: TGCAGCGGCGGGACAGCCATGAACACTGAAGCTTTCTTT; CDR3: CSGGTAMNTEAFF
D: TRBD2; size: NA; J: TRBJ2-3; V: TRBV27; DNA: TGTGCCAGCAAACTACTAGCGGGAGGGCCAGATACGCAGTATTTT; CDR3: CASKLLAGGPDTQYF
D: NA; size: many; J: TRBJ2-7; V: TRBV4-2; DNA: TGTGCCAGCAGCCCTAGCTCCTACGAGCAGTACTTC; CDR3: CASSPSSYEQYF